This is a list of T cell receptor beta chains from one sample in a study of T-cell memory formation after mild COVID-19. TCRdb reprocessed the 5' RACE reads via MiXCR and lists one record per CDR3 protein. The repertoire holds about 390,000 distinct CDR3 sequences, roughly 20% seen once, with under 15% in the top ten. Sequences were obtained from PBMCs or a T cell subset sorted from them (not recorded which). These receptors were taken from an adult woman who had mild COVID-19 (a few samples of this study predate the infection). Cell type and time point are not known. The CDR3 runs from the conserved cysteine through the conserved F or W. The order of the fields is CDR3 protein, CDR3 DNA, V gene, CDR3 length, J gene, D gene, clone size. The D gene is left open where the match is weak. Part of the rows lack a size; the others show once, few, many or a class for expanded clones.

CASSEWDLAYEQYF	TGTGCCAGCAGTGAGTGGGATTTGGCCTACGAGCAGTACTTC	TRBV6-1	14	TRBJ2-7	.	few
CASSLEAGGLSGANVLTF	TGCGCCAGCAGCTTGGAGGCAGGGGGCCTATCTGGGGCCAACGTCCTGACTTTC	TRBV5-1	18	TRBJ2-6	TRBD1	few
CASSSQGLTRYEQYF	TGTGCCAGCAGTTCACAGGGCCTCACCCGCTACGAGCAGTACTTC	TRBV7-2	15	TRBJ2-7	.	few
CASSLGGQTYYEQYF	TGTGCCAGCAGCTTAGGTGGGCAGACCTACTACGAGCAGTACTTC	TRBV7-2	15	TRBJ2-7	.	.
CASSYAGTGVTYEQYF	TGTGCCAGCAGTTACGCGGGGACAGGGGTAACCTACGAGCAGTACTTC	TRBV6-5	16	TRBJ2-7	TRBD1	.
CASTRGGQSYEQYF	TGTGCCAGCACGAGGGGGGGGCAATCCTACGAGCAGTACTTC	TRBV4-2	14	TRBJ2-7	.	.
CASSVAQQRPTDTQYF	TGTGCCAGCAGCGTAGCCCAACAGCGACCCACAGATACGCAGTATTTT	TRBV9	16	TRBJ2-3	.	.
CASTVQGQPNTGELFF	TGCGCCAGCACCGTTCAGGGACAACCGAACACCGGGGAGCTGTTTTTT	TRBV5-1	16	TRBJ2-2	.	few
CASSPSWGSTEAFF	TGTGCCAGCAGCCCCTCGTGGGGGAGCACTGAAGCTTTCTTT	TRBV3-1	14	TRBJ1-1	.	.
CASSLSDLYEQYF	TGTGCCAGCAGCTTATCGGACCTATACGAGCAGTACTTC	TRBV11-2	13	TRBJ2-7	.	.
CASSLRAGGGVNEQFF	TGTGCCAGCAGCCTTCGAGCGGGAGGGGGAGTGAATGAGCAGTTCTTC	TRBV9	16	TRBJ2-1	TRBD2	.
CASSPGLAGTTDTQYF	TGTGCCAGCAGCCCTGGACTAGCGGGAACCACAGATACGCAGTATTTT	TRBV11-2	16	TRBJ2-3	TRBD2	many
CASSLREGGEQFF	TGTGCCAGCAGTTTAAGGGAGGGGGGTGAGCAGTTCTTC	TRBV12-3/TRBV12-4	13	TRBJ2-1	.	.
CASSRATNEKLFF	TGTGCCAGCAGCCGGGCAACTAATGAAAAACTGTTTTTT	TRBV7-2	13	TRBJ1-4	.	few
CASSKAASPGTSGRGWSYNEQFF	TGTGCCAGCAGCAAAGCAGCCTCCCCGGGGACTAGCGGGAGGGGGTGGTCCTACAATGAGCAGTTCTTC	TRBV21-1	23	TRBJ2-1	.	.
CASSLGARNEQFF	TGCGCCAGCAGCTTGGGTGCGCGTAATGAGCAGTTCTTC	TRBV5-1	13	TRBJ2-1	.	.
CASSQGAGAYEQYF	TGCGCCAGCAGCCAAGGTGCAGGAGCCTACGAGCAGTACTTC	TRBV4-1	14	TRBJ2-7	.	few
CASSYWGNTEAFF	TGTGCCAGCAGTTACTGGGGGAACACTGAAGCTTTCTTT	TRBV6-5	13	TRBJ1-1	.	.
CATSDTGSGANVLTF	TGTGCCACCAGTGACACAGGATCTGGGGCCAACGTCCTGACTTTC	TRBV24-1	15	TRBJ2-6	.	.
CASSPPGGAIHEQYF	TGTGCCAGCAGCCCCCCGGGGGGGGCGATCCACGAGCAGTACTTC	TRBV7-2	15	TRBJ2-7	TRBD2	many
CASSLVASGSRGETQYF	TGTGCCAGCAGCTTAGTGGCTAGCGGGAGCAGGGGAGAGACCCAGTACTTC	TRBV7-2	17	TRBJ2-5	TRBD2	few
CASSVGLAVYNEQFF	TGTGCCAGCAGCGTGGGACTAGCGGTCTACAATGAGCAGTTCTTC	TRBV5-5	15	TRBJ2-1	TRBD2	once
CASARRRWDTDTQYF	TGTGCCAGCGCTCGCAGGAGATGGGACACAGATACGCAGTATTTT	TRBV2	15	TRBJ2-3	.	.
CASSQGGSGGPSYEQYF	TGCGCCAGCAGCCAAGGGGGTAGCGGGGGTCCCTCCTACGAGCAGTACTTC	TRBV4-1	17	TRBJ2-7	TRBD2	.
CASSTGTGRNSPLHF	TGTGCCAGCAGTACCGGGACAGGGCGGAATTCACCCCTCCACTTT	TRBV12-3/TRBV12-4	15	TRBJ1-6	TRBD1	few
CASSDRGRVVFTDTQYF	TGTGCCAGCAGTGACCGAGGAAGGGTAGTTTTCACAGATACGCAGTATTTT	TRBV6-1	17	TRBJ2-3	.	.
CASSPLTGQGDNEQFF	TGTGCCAGCAGTCCCTTGACGGGACAGGGGGACAATGAGCAGTTCTTC	TRBV12-3/TRBV12-4	16	TRBJ2-1	TRBD1	.
CASSWVSGYPGELFF	TGTGCCAGCAGTTGGGTATCAGGGTACCCCGGGGAGCTGTTTTTT	TRBV12-3/TRBV12-4	15	TRBJ2-2	.	many
CASSPGRNYEQYF	TGTGCCAGCTCACCGGGACGGAACTACGAGCAGTACTTC	TRBV18	13	TRBJ2-7	.	few
CASSLEAASSYNEQFF	TGCGCCAGCAGCTTGGAGGCGGCTAGCTCCTACAATGAGCAGTTCTTC	TRBV5-1	16	TRBJ2-1	.	many
CASSESFRELFF	TGTGCCAGCAGCGAAAGCTTCCGGGAGCTGTTTTTT	TRBV6-1	12	TRBJ2-2	.	few
CSARPPTGRSYNEQFF	TGCAGTGCTAGACCCCCGACAGGGCGGTCCTACAATGAGCAGTTCTTC	TRBV20-1	16	TRBJ2-1	TRBD1	few
CASSQDPGLAANTQYF	TGCGCCAGCAGCCAAGATCCGGGACTAGCGGCCAATACGCAGTATTTT	TRBV4-3	16	TRBJ2-3	TRBD2	.
CASSLREVAGELFF	TGTGCCAGCAGCTTGAGGGAGGTGGCCGGGGAGCTGTTTTTT	TRBV7-2	14	TRBJ2-2	.	.
CASPPGGTSPYNEQFF	TGTGCCAGCCCTCCCGGCGGGACTTCTCCCTACAATGAGCAGTTCTTC	TRBV12-3/TRBV12-4	16	TRBJ2-1	.	.
CSARMGAGGGTDTQYF	TGCAGTGCCAGGATGGGTGCAGGCGGGGGAACAGATACGCAGTATTTT	TRBV20-1	16	TRBJ2-3	TRBD2	.
CASSSNYGQHYEQYF	TGTGCCAGCAGCTCGAACTACGGACAACACTACGAGCAGTACTTC	TRBV7-8	15	TRBJ2-7	.	.
CAISDGRAGMNTEAFF	TGTGCCATCAGTGATGGCAGGGCGGGGATGAACACTGAAGCTTTCTTT	TRBV10-3	16	TRBJ1-1	.	.
CASSFGTGGNNEQFF	TGTGCCAGCAGCTTCGGGACAGGGGGTAACAATGAGCAGTTCTTC	TRBV7-6	15	TRBJ2-1	TRBD1	many
CASSSQGEVTEAFF	TGCGCCAGCAGCTCTCAGGGGGAGGTTACTGAAGCTTTCTTT	TRBV5-1	14	TRBJ1-1	TRBD1	few
CASSNELAPHNEQFF	TGTGCCAGCAGCAATGAACTAGCTCCGCACAATGAGCAGTTCTTC	TRBV21-1	15	TRBJ2-1	.	many
CASSPRTSGGAPNEQFF	TGCGCCAGCAGCCCTCGGACTAGCGGGGGGGCCCCCAATGAGCAGTTCTTC	TRBV5-1	17	TRBJ2-1	TRBD2	few
CSARAGLPTDTQYF	TGCAGTGCTAGAGCGGGCCTTCCGACAGATACGCAGTATTTT	TRBV20-1	14	TRBJ2-3	.	few
CASSVGAGRTDTQYF	TGTGCCAGCAGCGTAGGGGCGGGACGCACAGATACGCAGTATTTT	TRBV9	15	TRBJ2-3	.	.
CSARQGSADNQPQHF	TGCAGTGCTAGGCAGGGGTCCGCCGATAATCAGCCCCAGCATTTT	TRBV20-1	15	TRBJ1-5	.	few
CASSLDSSYNEQFF	TGCGCCAGCAGCTTGGACAGTTCCTACAATGAGCAGTTCTTC	TRBV5-1	14	TRBJ2-1	.	many